This T cell receptor (beta chain) is from a study of graft-versus-host responses after intestinal transplantation (dated by TCRdb to the early 2020s). In terms of the full investigation: Recipients received multivisceral, liver-intestinal, or isolated intestinal transplants. Every recipient was given anti-thymocyte globulin induction, followed by approximately 3 years of maintenance tacrolimus and steroids. Bulk TCR-beta CDR3 sequencing was used to track graft-versus-host and host-versus-graft alloreactive T cell clones in the graft, circulation and bone marrow after intestinal transplantation. Alloreactive clones were identified by sequencing pre-transplant mixed lymphocyte reaction products and comparing these products with unstimulated pre-transplant donor and recipient T cells. The cohort enrolled about two dozen intestinal transplant recipients including one retransplant, and a few patients lacking pretransplant specimens were excluded. Donor T cell macrochimerism was defined as a peak of at least 4% donor T cells among recipient peripheral blood mononuclear cells. Rather than going through the commercial service, samples from a few later patients were sequenced in-house on an Illumina MiSeq and processed with MiXCR. Results the study describes overall, beyond this receptor: Early after transplant, declines in HvG clones were associated with peak levels of circulating GvH clones. The relatively low number and heterogeneity of intestinal transplant patients limited the conclusions. In patients with donor T cell macrochimerism, the allografts had high GvH to HvG T cell clonal ratios. GvH clones were found in recipient bone marrow, and some of the GvH clones appeared earlier in ileal mucosa or blood, which is consistent with an intestinal mucosal origin.

This clone showed up just a few times. This receptor's antigen is unknown. No clone much larger than this one lies a single base away; base qualities are absent. In the first month after transplant, blood samples were collected up to 4 times, and after that at least monthly when available. The CDR3 covers 13 residues, taking in both the cysteine and the phenylalanine. Only the CDR3 DNA is retained, 39 bases long and in frame from the first base. From the germline V gene, CDR1 is KGHSH and CDR2 is LQKENI. The germline ends are 12 bases apart after V is trimmed by 4 bases and J by 6 bases. The library came from the immunoSEQ multiplex PCR assay. High-throughput TCR-beta CDR3 sequencing of genomic DNA from most patients was performed by Adaptive Biotechnologies. The authors' analysis ran thus. TCR sequencing data for roughly 18 patients were retrieved from Adaptive's ImmunoSEQ software; three other patients were processed with MiXCR and VDJtools. CDR3 nucleotide sequences shared between donor and recipient were removed because the origin of such sequences could not be assigned. At least 2-fold expansion over unstimulated cells and a minimum CFSE-low frequency of 0.002% (template counts) or 0.001% (read counts) were required for clones to be classified as alloreactive. A clone was considered mappable if detected in the sequenced pre-transplant spleen, lymph node, or MLR CFSE-low populations of the donor or recipient. The cumulative frequency of alloreactive clones was calculated as a percentage of all sequences, weighted by copy number. The clones in this table, taken by TCRdb from immuneACCESS, are in-frame only. Not every clone is retained; where verified, under half of the shortfall comes from an unresolved V gene, and the cause of the rest is unknown. The DNA was the basis for D and trimming; V, J and clone size are from that table. This sample comprises fewer than 50,000 clones, roughly nine tenths of them detected only once. Together, the top ten hold 4.4% of the sample.

The rearranged chain carries TRBV18 and TRBJ1-1; no D gene call is confident. The sequenced sample was PBMCs, obtained 524 days after transplant. The source is a human patient who received an intestinal transplant, so some T cells may come from the graft donor. The CDR3 has the sequence CASSLSSGSEAFF. The bases read TGTGCCAGCTCACTCTCCTCAGGCTCTGAAGCTTTCTTT.